Listed below are T cell receptor beta chains from one sample, sequenced in a study of control samples from healthy donors and cancer patients. The table came from immunoSEQ multiplex PCR; TCRdb's copy has only in-frame clones and leaves some out. The sample has 120,000 to 150,000 clones; roughly 94% are singletons. The source material was blood. The source is a middle-aged man in good health. Both conserved end residues are part of each CDR3. D genes are given only for firm matches. Clone size is not always given. Where it is, it says once, few, many or a class for expanded clones.

d_call clone_size j_call v_call cdr3_nt cdr3_aa
TRBD1 NA TRBJ2-7 TRBV6-5 TGTGCCAGCAGTCCCCAGGACAGGGGGCCATACGAGCAGTACTTC CASSPQDRGPYEQYF
NA NA TRBJ1-1 TRBV6-6 TGTGCCAGCAGTTTATTTAAGGGCCGAAACACTGAAGCTTTCTTT CASSLFKGRNTEAFF
NA NA TRBJ2-2 TRBV9 TGTGCCAGCAGCGATCAAACAGGGAACACCGGGGAGCTGTTTTTT CASSDQTGNTGELFF
TRBD2 NA TRBJ2-3 TRBV10-1 TGCGCCAGCAGTGCGGGACTAGCGGTTCAGTATTTT CASSAGLAVQYF
NA NA TRBJ2-2 TRBV5-6 TGTGCCAGCAGCTTGGGGGTTCCGGGATTGTCCGGGGAGCTGTTTTTT CASSLGVPGLSGELFF
TRBD1 NA TRBJ1-1 TRBV9 TGTGCCAGCAGCGTAGGGGGACAGGGAGGTGAAGCTTTCTTT CASSVGGQGGEAFF
NA once TRBJ1-2 TRBV5-6 TGTGCCAGCAGCTTGGTAGGGTGGGGATTCACTAACTATGGCTACACCTTC CASSLVGWGFTNYGYTF
NA NA TRBJ2-7 TRBV18 TGTGCCAGCGCGGAACAGGGAATTTTCTACGAGCAGTACTTC CASAEQGIFYEQYF
NA NA TRBJ1-3 TRBV4-1 TGCGCCAGCAGCCAACTTAGCGGAAACACCATATATTTT CASSQLSGNTIYF
NA once TRBJ2-1 TRBV9 TGTGCCAGCAGCCATATAAGGCCGGGAATTAGAGTTATTTGCTCCTACAATGAGCAGTTCTTC CASSHIRPGIRVICSYNEQFF
NA NA TRBJ1-3 TRBV6-5 TGTGCCAGCAGCTTCGACAGGTTGGGAAACACCATATATTTT CASSFDRLGNTIYF
NA once TRBJ1-6 TRBV6-5 TGTGCCAGCAGTTCCCAGGGGTTCGGGTCACCCCTCCACTTT CASSSQGFGSPLHF
NA NA TRBJ1-1 TRBV3-1/TRBV3-2 TGTGCCAGCAGCCAAGAGGTGGACCGAACTGGGGGCCCTGAAGCTTTCTTT CASSQEVDRTGGPEAFF
TRBD1 NA TRBJ1-1 TRBV12-5 TGTGCTAGTGCCCGCTACTTCGAGGGGGCGCGGAACACTGAAGCTTTCTTT CASARYFEGARNTEAFF
NA NA TRBJ1-1 TRBV6-6 TGTGCCAGCAGCCCGGGAGTTAACGCTTTCTTT CASSPGVNAFF
NA NA TRBJ1-1 TRBV4-3 TGCGCCAGCAGCCAAGATGGGCAGGCGCGTACTGAAGCTTTCTTT CASSQDGQARTEAFF
TRBD2 NA TRBJ2-2 TRBV24-1 TGTGCCACCAGTGAAAGGACTAGCGGGCGGACCGGGGAGCTGTTTTTT CATSERTSGRTGELFF
TRBD1 NA TRBJ1-1 TRBV5-1 TGCGCCAGCAGCTTGGATTCTTCTGGGACAGGGGCTTTCTTT CASSLDSSGTGAFF
NA NA TRBJ1-5 TRBV6-1 TGTGCCAGCAGTGAAGGTTGGCAGGGCGGACAGCCCCAGCATTTT CASSEGWQGGQPQHF
TRBD2 NA TRBJ2-3 TRBV28 TGTGCCAGCAGCACTAGCGGAGCAGGAGATACGCAGTATTTT CASSTSGAGDTQYF
NA few TRBJ1-3 TRBV5-1 TGCGCCAGCAGCTTAGGGTTTCCTGACTCTGGAAACACCATATATTTT CASSLGFPDSGNTIYF
NA NA TRBJ1-4 TRBV6-1 TGTGCCAGCAGTGAGGTGGGGGTGTATTGGCTGTTTTTT CASSEVGVYWLFF
NA NA TRBJ1-6 TRBV6-5 TGTGCCAGCAGCAACGGGTTGGGTGCACCCCTCCACTTT CASSNGLGAPLHF
TRBD2 NA TRBJ2-3 TRBV5-1 TGCGCCAGCAGCTTCAGCGGGGGTATAAAGACTAGCACAGATACGCAGTATTTT CASSFSGGIKTSTDTQYF
NA NA TRBJ2-7 TRBV30 TGTGCCTGGAGTGTACGGGTACCGAGCCCCTTTGAGCAGTACTTC CAWSVRVPSPFEQYF
NA NA TRBJ1-2 TRBV30 TGTGCCTGGAGGGGGCTGAACTATGGCTACACCTTC CAWRGLNYGYTF
NA few TRBJ2-7 TRBV11-2 TGTGCCAGCAGCCCCTCCTACGAGCAGTACTTC CASSPSYEQYF
NA NA TRBJ1-6 TRBV6-1 TGTGCCAGCAGTGAAGGGGGGTTGCATAATTCACCCCTCCACTTT CASSEGGLHNSPLHF
TRBD1 NA TRBJ1-1 TRBV30 TGTGCCTGGAAAGGGGGCCAGGACACTGAAGCTTTCTTT CAWKGGQDTEAFF
NA NA TRBJ2-7 TRBV24-1 TGTGCCACCAGTGACAGCGGTGAGTCCTACGAGCAGTACTTC CATSDSGESYEQYF
TRBD2 NA TRBJ2-1 TRBV27 TGTGCCACCACTGGACCCGAGCGGGGCCACAATGAGCAGTTCTTC CATTGPERGHNEQFF
NA NA TRBJ1-5 TRBV5-1 TGCGCCAGCAGCCGAAGGGGAGAACAGCCCCAGCATTTT CASSRRGEQPQHF
TRBD1 NA TRBJ2-2 TRBV13 TGTGCCAGCAGCTTCGAGGGGGCGCGCACCGGGGAGCTGTTTTTT CASSFEGARTGELFF
TRBD2 NA TRBJ2-5 TRBV5-1 TGCGCCAGCAGCTTGGTCGGGAGGTCTGAGACCCAGTACTTC CASSLVGRSETQYF
NA NA TRBJ2-7 TRBV3-1/TRBV3-2 TGTGCCAGCAGCCAAGTTGCGGGCAGCGAGCAGTACTTC CASSQVAGSEQYF
NA NA TRBJ2-7 TRBV7-9 TGTGCCAGCAGCTTTATGACAGACCATTGGTACTTC CASSFMTDHWYF
NA NA TRBJ2-2 TRBV27 TGTGCCAGCAGTTTAACCGGGGAGCTGTTTTTT CASSLTGELFF
NA NA TRBJ1-2 TRBV7-9 TGTGCCAGCAGCCCCGGGACAACCAGAGGAAACTATGGCTACACCTTC CASSPGTTRGNYGYTF
TRBD1 NA TRBJ1-4 TRBV7-6 TGTGCCAGCAGCCAAGACAGGGCTGAAAAACTGTTTTTT CASSQDRAEKLFF